These 13 T cell receptor beta chains came from one sample sequenced in a study of technical replicates of blood from a few donors. TCRdb's table, derived via immunoSEQ multiplex PCR, lists solely in-frame clones and lacks some. The repertoire holds approximately 100,000 clones, with 96% as singletons. Sequenced input: T cells isolated from PBMCs. These receptors were obtained from a human donor in good health.

The chain is built from TRBV7-2 and TRBJ2-1, with 9 bases aligning to TRBD2. Germline assignment: CDR1 SGHTA and CDR2 FQGNSA. V gave up 1 base and J gave up 6 bases; unmatched junction bases: 7. This CDR3 region has 16 residues. CDR3: CASSLVGGRGGNEQFF. The CDR3 nucleotides are TGTGCCAGCAGCTTAGTCGGCGGGAGGGGAGGCAATGAGCAGTTCTTC.

The rearrangement links TRBV19 to TRBJ2-4; 8 bases are a match to TRBD1. With 10 bases clipped from V and 4 bases from J, the junction kept 12 bases outside the gene matches. Germline assignment: CDR1 LNHDA and CDR2 SQIVND (reference sequence). This CDR3 has 15 residues. The CDR3 sequence: CATRHPDRVKNIQYF. In DNA form, the CDR3 reads TGTGCCACTCGCCACCCGGACAGGGTAAAAAACATTCAGTACTTC.

V gene TRBV27 combines with J gene TRBJ1-1; D is uncertain. Germline values: CDR1 MNHEY, CDR2 SMNVEV (reference sequence). CDR3 length equals 12 residues. Trimming removed 7 bases from V and 0 bases from J, with 6 bases in between. The CDR3 DNA reads TGTGCCAGCAAGAACATGAACACTGAAGCTTTCTTT. This gives the protein CASKNMNTEAFF.

The genes are TRBV13 and TRBJ1-1; TRBD1 matches 8 bases. With V trimmed by 9 bases and J by 3 bases, 3 bases remained unmatched. The germline V gene encodes CDR1 PRHDT and CDR2 FYEKMQ (reference sequence). The CDR3 extends over 12 amino acids. As DNA, the CDR3 is TGTGCCAGTATGACAGGGGACACTGAAGCTTTCTTT. The encoded protein is CASMTGDTEAFF.

The sample holds one count of this clone. The chain couples TRBV19 to TRBJ1-5; D is ambiguous. Germline values: CDR1 LNHDA, CDR2 SQIVND (reference sequence). CDR3 length equals 13 residues. The ends were cut back, 5 bases at V and 3 bases at J, with 8 bases in the middle. In DNA form, the CDR3 reads TGTGCCAGTAGTCAGGTGTCCAATCAGCCCCAGCATTTT. This translates into CASSQVSNQPQHF.

The genes are TRBV14 and TRBJ2-7, with D possibly being TRBD2 (6 bases). The CDR3 is made up of 14 amino acids. Germline values: CDR1 SGHDN, CDR2 FVKESK. Trimming left V 4 bases short and J 3 bases short, with 13 bases between. CDR3 sequence reads: CASSRTGTHYEQYF. The CDR3 DNA reads TGTGCCAGCAGCCGAACTGGGACTCACTACGAGCAGTACTTC.

The CDR3, as DNA: TGTGCCAGCAGCGTTTCAGGGGTGGAGACCCAGTACTTC. Translating gives CASSVSGVETQYF. The gene calls are TRBV9 and TRBJ2-5; maybe TRBD1 (6 bases). CDR3 length: 13 residues. V lost 2 bases and J lost 5, with 10 bases in between. Per the germline V gene, CDR1 is SGDLS and CDR2 is YYNGEE.

V gene TRBV5-6 combines with J gene TRBJ2-7; TRBD2 matches at 13 bases. Germline loops: CDR1 SGHDT, CDR2 YYEEEE. The CDR3 covers 16 residues. The V gene end was trimmed by 4 bases and the J gene end by 4 bases; junction bases not matched to a gene: 8. This CDR3 reads CASSPGLAGWGYEQYF. As DNA, the CDR3 is TGTGCCAGCAGCCCGGGACTAGCGGGGTGGGGGTACGAGCAGTACTTC.

The chain uses TRBV25-1 and TRBJ2-1, with 7 bases fitting TRBD2. The CDR3 length is 16 residues. With 2 bases clipped from V and 4 bases from J, the junction kept 8 bases outside the gene matches. Germline CDR1 MGHDK, CDR2 SYGVNS. CDR3 loop: CASSERSGGPYNEQFF. CDR3 nucleotides: TGTGCCAGCAGTGAACGTTCGGGGGGACCATACAATGAGCAGTTCTTC.

The V and J genes are TRBV7-2 and TRBJ1-1, with 8 bases matching TRBD1. The J segment lost 7 bases and the V segment lost 5 bases, leaving 12 bases of the junction unmatched. The CDR3 covers 15 residues. Germline assignment: CDR1 SGHTA and CDR2 FQGNSA. DNA of the CDR3: TGTGCCAGCAGCCCCGGGGACAGGCGAGAACTTGAAGCTTTCTTT. This encodes CASSPGDRRELEAFF. Based on the CDR3 plus reference TRBV7-2 and TRBJ1-1, the full variable domain is GAGVSQSPSNKVTEKGKDVELRCDPISGHTALYWYRQSLGQGLEFLIYFQGNSAPDKSGLPSDRFSAERTGGSVSTLTIQRTQQEDSAVYLCASSPGDRRELEAFFGQGTRLTVV.

This chain joins TRBV18 and TRBJ2-7; TRBD1 might be the D (5 bases). Trimming took off 6 bases at V and 5 bases at J, with 14 bases between the two ends. This CDR3 has 13 amino acids. The germline gives CDR1 KGHSH, CDR2 LQKENI. CDR3 sequence (DNA): TGTGCCAGCTCCGTAGGGGTTCTAGACGAGCAGTACTTC. Amino acids: CASSVGVLDEQYF.

The genes are TRBV6-1 and TRBJ2-7; a weak D match, TRBD1 (6 bases). The CDR3 totals 15 residues. Trimming removed 2 bases at V and 4 bases at J, with 15 bases between. Germline CDR1 and CDR2: MNHNS and SASEGT. This CDR3 reads CASSELDSEAYEQYF. CDR3 in DNA: TGTGCCAGCAGTGAACTGGACAGCGAAGCGTACGAGCAGTACTTC.

The chain is built from TRBV18 and TRBJ1-1; weak D call: TRBD1 (5 bases). The V gene lost 2 bases and the J gene lost 1 base, with 8 bases spanning the gap. The CDR3 sequence is 14 residues long. From germline, CDR1 is KGHSH and CDR2 LQKENI. This CDR3 is CASSPRDWNTEAFF. In DNA, the CDR3 is TGTGCCAGCTCACCAAGGGACTGGAACACTGAAGCTTTCTTT.